A selection of T cell receptor beta chains follows, all from one sample in a study of cytomegalovirus exposure and HLA in healthy donors. TCRdb keeps only in-frame clones here, not all; method: immunoSEQ multiplex PCR. The sample has about 87,000 clones, over 65% seen once. Sequencing used PBMCs. Source of these receptors: a man aged 25-45 years in good health and CMV-seropositive. CDR3s leave out the opening cysteine and the closing phenylalanine or tryptophan.

V	J	CDR3
TRBV5-1	TRBJ1-1	ASSLYGQNTEAF
TRBV7-2	TRBJ1-4	ASSWRGGGGGEKLF
TRBV9	TRBJ1-3	ASSVGGLSGNTIY
TRBV11-2	TRBJ1-5	ASRADQGQPQH
TRBV4-1	TRBJ2-7	ASSPGQGGPYEQY
TRBV4-1	TRBJ2-7	ASSQRVRGEAEQY
TRBV11-2	TRBJ1-2	ASSLGGQGGYT
TRBV4-1	TRBJ1-1	ASSPAPGGAEAF
TRBV2	TRBJ1-1	ASRLGAGTEAF
TRBV10-3	TRBJ2-5	AISGTGTSAQETQY
TRBV27	TRBJ1-1	ASSLRGGDTEAF
TRBV30	TRBJ1-1	AWSQGIQNTEAF
TRBV30	TRBJ1-4	AWQGAANEKLF
TRBV28	TRBJ1-5	ASSPGGVGNQPQH
TRBV6-4	TRBJ2-1	ASSEGDRNEQF
TRBV5-4	TRBJ1-1	ASSSRTGRSAEAF
TRBV4-3	TRBJ2-1	ASSQVYPDEQF
TRBV7-2	TRBJ2-4	ASSSTSGSYGAKNIQY
TRBV5-1	TRBJ2-5	ASSLDRRETQY
TRBV11-1	TRBJ1-1	ASSLQGFPMNTEAF
TRBV2	TRBJ2-1	ASSATSGVSNEQF
TRBV19	TRBJ2-2	ASKEGRDTGELF
TRBV30	TRBJ1-2	AWSVQGRGYGYT
TRBV9	TRBJ1-1	ASSAGMSGTEAF
TRBV27	TRBJ1-4	ASSRPGEKLF
TRBV6-6	TRBJ2-3	ASTKSREFTDTQY